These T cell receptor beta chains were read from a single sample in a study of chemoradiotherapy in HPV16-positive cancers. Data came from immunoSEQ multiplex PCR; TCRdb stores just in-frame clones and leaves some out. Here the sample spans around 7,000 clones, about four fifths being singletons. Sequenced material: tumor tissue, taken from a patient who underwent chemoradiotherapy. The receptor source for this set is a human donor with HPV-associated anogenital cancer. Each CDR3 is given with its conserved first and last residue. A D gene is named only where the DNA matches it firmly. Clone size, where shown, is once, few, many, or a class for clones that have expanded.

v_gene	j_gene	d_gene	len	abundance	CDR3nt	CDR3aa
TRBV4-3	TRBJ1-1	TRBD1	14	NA	TGCGCCAGCAGCCAAGATGCTGGGGACAGTGAAGCTTTCTTT	CASSQDAGDSEAFF
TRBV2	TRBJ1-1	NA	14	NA	TGTGCCAGCAGTGGGGGGGGCAAGGTGACTGAAGCTTTCTTT	CASSGGGKVTEAFF
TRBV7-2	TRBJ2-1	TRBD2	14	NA	TGTGCCAGCAGCTCCCGCGGGGGTTCTAATGAGCAGTTCTTC	CASSSRGGSNEQFF
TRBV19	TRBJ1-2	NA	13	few	TGTGCCAGTAGGACAGGAGTCGACTATGGCTACACCTTC	CASRTGVDYGYTF
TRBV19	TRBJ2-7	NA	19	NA	TGTGCCAGTAGACGTGACGGTTCGGGTGGGGGTTCCCACTCCTACGAGCAGTACTTC	CASRRDGSGGGSHSYEQYF
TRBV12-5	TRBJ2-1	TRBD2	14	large	TGTGCTAGCGCGGGGGGGCCGTCCTACAATGAGCAGTTCTTC	CASAGGPSYNEQFF
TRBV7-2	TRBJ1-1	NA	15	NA	TGTGCCAGCAGCTTAGTGGGGGGACGAAACACTGAAGCTTTCTTT	CASSLVGGRNTEAFF
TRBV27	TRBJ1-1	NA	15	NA	TGTGCCAGCAGTACCCTCGGGGCAGAAGGAACTGAAGCTTTCTTT	CASSTLGAEGTEAFF
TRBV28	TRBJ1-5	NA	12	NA	TGTGCCAGCAGTCCCCTGCATCAGCCCCAGCATTTT	CASSPLHQPQHF
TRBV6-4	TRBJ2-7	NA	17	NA	TGTGCCAGCAGTGACTCTTTCAACAGGGCTCCGACCTACGAGCAGTACTTC	CASSDSFNRAPTYEQYF
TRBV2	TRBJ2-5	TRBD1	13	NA	TGTGCCACCTCTTTGGGACAGGTAGAGACCCAGTACTTC	CATSLGQVETQYF
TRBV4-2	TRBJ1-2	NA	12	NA	TGTGCCAGCAGCGCGACAAGCTATGGCTACACCTTC	CASSATSYGYTF
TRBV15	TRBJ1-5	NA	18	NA	TGTGCCACCAGCGACTCACAGGTCTCCTACGGGGGTAATCAGCCCCAGCATTTT	CATSDSQVSYGGNQPQHF
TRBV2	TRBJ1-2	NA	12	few	TGTGCCAGCAAAGGGGATTCGCCTGGCTACACCTTC	CASKGDSPGYTF
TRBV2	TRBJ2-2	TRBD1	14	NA	TGTGCCAGCATCGGGACAGGGGGCACCGGGGAGCTGTTTTTT	CASIGTGGTGELFF
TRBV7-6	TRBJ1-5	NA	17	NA	TGTGCCAGCAGCTTAGCGCGGGGGTCCCTAGGGTCTCAGCCCCAGCATTTT	CASSLARGSLGSQPQHF
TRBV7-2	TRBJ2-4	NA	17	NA	TGTGCCAGCAGCCCCGACGGGACGGGACTAGCCAAAAACATTCAGTACTTC	CASSPDGTGLAKNIQYF
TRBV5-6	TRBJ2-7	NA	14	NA	TGTGCCAGCAGCTTGGACAGAAGGCCCTACGAGCAGTACTTC	CASSLDRRPYEQYF
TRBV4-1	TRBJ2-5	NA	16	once	TGCGCCAGCAGCCAAGATCCCAACAGGGAGTGGGAGACCCAGTACTTC	CASSQDPNREWETQYF
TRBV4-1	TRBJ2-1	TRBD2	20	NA	TGCGCCAGCAGCCGGGTTCCGGGACTAGCGGGGGGGAATGCCTACAATGAGCAGTTCTTC	CASSRVPGLAGGNAYNEQFF
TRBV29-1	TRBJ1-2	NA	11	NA	TGCAGCGTTTCAGGGGCATATGGCTACACCTTC	CSVSGAYGYTF
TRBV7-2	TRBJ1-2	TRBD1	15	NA	TGTGCCAGCAGCCCCCAGACAGGGGGCGGTTATGGCTACACCTTC	CASSPQTGGGYGYTF
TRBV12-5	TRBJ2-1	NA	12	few	TGTGCTAGTGGTTTACCGTACAATGAGCAGTTCTTC	CASGLPYNEQFF
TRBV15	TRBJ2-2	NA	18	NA	TGTGCCACCAGCAGAAAACCGGGGAGGGGGGGAGGCACCGGGGAGCTGTTTTTT	CATSRKPGRGGGTGELFF
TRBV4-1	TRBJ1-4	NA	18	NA	TGCGCCAGCAGCCAAGCCCTAAAGAGACAGGCGGATAATGAAAAACTGTTTTTT	CASSQALKRQADNEKLFF
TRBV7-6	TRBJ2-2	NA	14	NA	TGTGCCAGCAGCCGTATCGCCGGGGCCGGGGAGCTGTTTTTT	CASSRIAGAGELFF
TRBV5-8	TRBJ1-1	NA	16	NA	TGTGCCAGCAGCTCGCGCGTGACAGGCCTGAACACTGAAGCTTTCTTT	CASSSRVTGLNTEAFF